This T cell receptor beta chain was retrieved from a study of T cell changes during pregnancy in multiple sclerosis. The germline V gene encodes CDR1 SEHNR and CDR2 FQNEAQ (reference sequence). Trimming took off 6 bases at V and 11 bases at J, with 25 bases between the two ends. The CDR3 length is 15 residues. The data were produced by immunoSEQ multiplex PCR, yet TCRdb's version contains in-frame clones alone and is incomplete. Of more than 60,000 clones in the sample, approximately 91% were seen once. The sample here was peripheral blood, taken in the second trimester of pregnancy. This sequence was found in a female donor with multiple sclerosis, enrolled in a pregnancy study. The chain recombines TRBV7-9 with TRBJ1-1, with D unresolved. CDR3 DNA sequence: TGTGCCAGCAGTCCTCCCGGGCTTTCGCGGAGGTGGGCTTTCTTT. It is translated as CASSPPGLSRRWAFF. Together with reference TRBV7-9 and TRBJ1-1, the CDR3 gives the full variable domain: DTGVSQNPRHKITKRGQNVTFRCDPISEHNRLYWYRQTLGQGPEFLTYFQNEAQLEKSRLLSDRFSAERPKGSFSTLEIQRTEQGDSAMYLCASSPPGLSRRWAFFGQGTRLTVV.